The 5 T cell receptor beta chains listed next were all sequenced from one sample in a study of T-cell reconstitution after alpha-beta-depleted transplantation in children. Construction of the TCRbeta library involved unique molecular identifiers. TCRdb analysed the PCR reads with MiXCR anew, one entry per CDR3 protein. The repertoire holds tens of thousands of distinct CDR3 sequences, with roughly a sixth as singletons. The sample consisted of PBMCs, mostly from graft donor cells, taken 60 days after TCRalphabeta/CD19-depleted stem cell transplant. Every receptor here comes from a male patient under 10 years old who had a stem cell transplant for acute lymphoblastic leukemia, so the T cells may come from the graft donor.

This clonotype rates as medium-sized. The J gene is TRBJ2-3, the V gene TRBV24-1; the D is unclear. With 4 bases removed from V and 4 bases from J, the gap between germline ends came to 17 bases. Germline CDR1 is KGHDR and CDR2 is SFDVKD. The CDR3 has 16 residues. CDR3 protein: CATSDPQSFGADTQYF. The CDR3 DNA follows: TGTGCCACCAGTGACCCTCAGTCATTTGGTGCAGATACGCAGTATTTT.

This clonotype was seen ten or more times. V usage is TRBV28 and J usage is TRBJ1-1; no clear D. V shed 8 bases and J shed 1 base, with 11 bases lying between them. The germline V gene encodes CDR1 MDHEN and CDR2 SYDVKM. The CDR3 consists of 13 residues. CDR3 protein: CASRNTGNTEAFF. The DNA for the CDR3 is TGTGCCAGCCGTAATACGGGGAACACTGAAGCTTTCTTT.

V usage is TRBV6-2 or TRBV6-3 and J usage is TRBJ2-1; D remains ambiguous. This CDR3 comprises 12 residues. The germline V and J ends were trimmed by 6 bases and 4 bases, with 7 bases remaining between them. Germline V gives CDR1 MNHEY, CDR2 SVGEGT. The CDR3 region has the DNA TGTGCCAGCAGCAGAACATACAATGAGCAGTTCTTC. It yields the protein CASSRTYNEQFF.

This clonotype was counted a few times. V and J are TRBV6-1 and TRBJ1-4; 10 positions agree with TRBD1. Germline-derived CDR1 and CDR2 are MNHNS and SASEGT. The CDR3 has 15 amino acids. The trim removed 5 bases at V and 7 bases at J, leaving 7 bases unmatched. CDR3 DNA sequence: TGTGCCAGCAGTAGACAGGGGGCGTTGGGTGAAAAACTGTTTTTT. This sequence encodes CASSRQGALGEKLFF.

V is TRBV20-1 and J is TRBJ2-3, with 7 bases identical to TRBD2. Germline CDR1 is DFQATT and CDR2 is SNEGSKA (reference sequence). This CDR3 spans 12 amino acids. Losses at the gene ends were 7 bases for V and 4 bases for J; bases not matched to a gene: 5. The CDR3 DNA sequence: TGCAGTGACGAGACTAGCTCAGATACGCAGTATTTT. Amino acid sequence: CSDETSSDTQYF.